This TCR beta chain was sequenced for a study of CD8 T cells in Susac syndrome. Notes on the study in general: TCR sequencing and HLA analysis covered a relatively small number of individuals.

Random hexamers were used to reverse transcribe about 0.5 to 1 ug of RNA. Coverage of TCR beta CDR3 amplification by immunoSEQ multiplex PCR extended to 54 Vbeta and 13 Jbeta. TCRdb re-called the immunoSEQ multiplex PCR reads through MiXCR, storing one row per CDR3 protein. The sample holds 70,000 to 100,000 distinct CDR3 sequences; just under 95% are singletons and the top ten take around 0.3%. Sequencing of TCR beta, carried out with a high-throughput approach, was applied to CD8+ and CD4+ T cells from the blood. A note on this clonotype: Antigen unknown.

The CDR3 runs 14 residues. Trimming removed 2 bases from V and 0 bases from J, with 6 bases in between. The rearrangement uses TRBV12-3 or TRBV12-4 and TRBJ2-3; D is unresolved. Sequencing input: CD8+ T cells from PBMCs. The clonotype comes from a human donor in good health. The CDR3: CASSLTPSTDTQYF. For the CDR3, the DNA is TGTGCCAGCAGTTTAACTCCTAGCACAGATACGCAGTATTTT.